What follows are 6 T cell receptor beta chains derived from one specimen sequenced in a study of blood T cell repertoires in COVID-19. Assay: immunoSEQ multiplex PCR; the TCRdb copy retains only in-frame clones and omits some. The table includes fewer than 200,000 clones, 82% detected once. Sequencing used peripheral blood. These receptors originate from a woman in her sixties or seventies with acute or convalescent COVID-19.

This clone came up a few times. The chain couples TRBV24-1 to TRBJ2-3; a possible D gene is TRBD1 (5 bases). Trimming pared 8 bases from V and 4 bases from J, leaving 12 bases between. CDR3 size: 13 residues. Germline V gene data show CDR1 as KGHDR and CDR2 as SFDVKD. For the CDR3, the DNA is TGTGCCACCACCCAAGGGGCGGCAGATACGCAGTATTTT. Translation gives CATTQGAADTQYF.

The chain joins TRBV3-1 (or the pseudogene TRBV3-2) to TRBJ2-2, with TRBD1 identical over 7 bases. Unmatched junction bases numbered 8, after V lost 7 bases and J lost 0 bases. Germline CDR1 reads LGHDT; CDR2 reads YNNKEL (reference sequence). The CDR3 covers 16 residues. CDR3 DNA: TGTGCCAGCACCAATCGACAGGGAACGAACACCGGGGAGCTGTTTTTT. Amino acid sequence: CASTNRQGTNTGELFF.

The gene calls are TRBV7-2 and TRBJ2-7; D perhaps matches TRBD2 (6 bases). The CDR3 has 15 amino acids. Deletions cut 1 base from V and 3 bases from J, with 13 bases between. Germline V gene sequence: CDR1 SGHTA, CDR2 FQGNSA. The CDR3 DNA reads as TGTGCCAGCAGCTTAGATGTAGGCGGGAACTACGAGCAGTACTTC. Amino acids: CASSLDVGGNYEQYF.

The chain couples TRBV11-2 to TRBJ1-2; 11 bases match TRBD1. The CDR3 contains 13 residues. Germline V gene sequence: CDR1 SGHAT, CDR2 FQNNGV. V shed 5 bases, J shed 6 bases, and the junction held 2 bases outside the gene matches. The CDR3 coding sequence is TGTGCCAGCAGCCCGGGACAGGGGGATGGCTACACCTTC. It specifies CASSPGQGDGYTF.

The gene calls are TRBV3-1 (or the pseudogene TRBV3-2) and TRBJ2-3; TRBD1 agrees at 8 bases. Germline trimming cut 6 bases from V and 5 bases from J; bases unmatched to any gene: 7. CDR3 length: 14 residues. Germline V gene lookup returns CDR1 LGHDT and CDR2 YNNKEL (reference sequence). CDR3 bases: TGTGCCAGCAGAACCCAGGGGGCTGAAGATACGCAGTATTTT. Translated: CASRTQGAEDTQYF.

The chain links TRBV7-8 to TRBJ2-7; the D gene is possibly TRBD1 (5 bases). V was cut by 7 bases and J by 5 bases, with 21 bases left in between. The CDR3 consists of 15 residues. In germline, CDR1 is SGHVS, CDR2 FQNEAQ. CDR3 region: CASIPFRVESDEQYF. CDR3 in DNA: TGTGCCAGCATCCCGTTCAGGGTAGAGTCTGACGAGCAGTACTTC.